The source of this T cell receptor beta chain is a study of regulatory T cells in long-lasting Graves disease. Indicated time point: newly diagnosed GD, antithyroid drugs for less than 3 months. PBMC-derived RNA was used for the TCR library. Germline V gene sequence: CDR1 DFQATT, CDR2 SNEGSKA (reference sequence). V was pared by 3 bases and J by 2 bases, with 16 bases between. The CDR3 has 15 amino acids. According to the study, TCR beta libraries were built with iRepertoire HTBI primers and CDR3-region Arm-PCR. Original analysis: Identification yielded approximately 60 TRBV and under 15 TRBJ segments across samples. MiXCR was run by TCRdb on the multiplex PCR reads, yielding one entry per CDR3 protein. TCRdb's processing, not the authors', yielded these V and J calls. Of about 540,000 distinct CDR3 sequences in the sample, 13% were seen once. Separately, the same data were catalogued under a study of T cells in Graves' hyperthyroidism and ophthalmopathy. That work contributes: In making diagnoses, clinical symptoms, serum thyroxine and TRAb, thyroid ultrasound and orbital computed tomography were all used. First-round RT-PCR of the TCR CDR3 relied on the HTBI primer set. Appearing also in blood were most of the thyroid clonotypes expanded above 0.001.

The source of this sequence is a man aged 25 to 40 with Graves disease. The material sequenced was peripheral blood mononuclear cells (PBMCs), taken at new diagnosis, from a patient treated with antithyroid drugs. The J gene is TRBJ2-5, the V gene TRBV20-1; D might be TRBD1 (6 bases). CDR3 DNA: TGCAGTGCTAGCACCCCCCGGGACACGCAAGAGACCCAGTACTTC. Translated: CSASTPRDTQETQYF.